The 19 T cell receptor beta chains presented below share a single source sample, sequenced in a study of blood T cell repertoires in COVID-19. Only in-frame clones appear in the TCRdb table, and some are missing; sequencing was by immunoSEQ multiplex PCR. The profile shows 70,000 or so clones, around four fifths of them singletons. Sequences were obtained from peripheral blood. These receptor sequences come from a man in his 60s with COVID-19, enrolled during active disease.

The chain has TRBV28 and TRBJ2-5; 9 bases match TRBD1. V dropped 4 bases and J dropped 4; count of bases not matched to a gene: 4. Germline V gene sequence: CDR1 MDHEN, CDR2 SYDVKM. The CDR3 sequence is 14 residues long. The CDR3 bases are TGTGCCAGCAGTTCCGGACAGGGGAGAGAGACCCAGTACTTC. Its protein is CASSSGQGRETQYF.

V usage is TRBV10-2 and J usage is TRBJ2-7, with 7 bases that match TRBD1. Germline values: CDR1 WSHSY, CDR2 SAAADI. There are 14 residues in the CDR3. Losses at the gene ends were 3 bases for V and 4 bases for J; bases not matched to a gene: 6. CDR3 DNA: TGCGCCAGCAGTGAATCAGGACAGGTGTACGAGCAGTACTTC. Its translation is CASSESGQVYEQYF.

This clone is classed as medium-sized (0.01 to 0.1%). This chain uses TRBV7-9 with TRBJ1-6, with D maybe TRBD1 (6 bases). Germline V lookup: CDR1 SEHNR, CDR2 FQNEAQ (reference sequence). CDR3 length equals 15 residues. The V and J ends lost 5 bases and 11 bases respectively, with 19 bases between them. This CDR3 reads CASSHDRFLRAPLHF. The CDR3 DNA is TGTGCCAGCAGCCACGACAGGTTCCTCAGGGCACCCCTCCACTTT.

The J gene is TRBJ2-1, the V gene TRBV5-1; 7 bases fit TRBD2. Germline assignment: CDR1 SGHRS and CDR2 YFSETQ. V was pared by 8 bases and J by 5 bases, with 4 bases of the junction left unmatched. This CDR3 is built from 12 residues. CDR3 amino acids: CASSGLDNEQFF. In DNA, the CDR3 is TGCGCCAGTTCCGGACTAGACAATGAGCAGTTCTTC.

The CDR3 loop is CASSSRLENTGELFF. The DNA for the CDR3 is TGTGCCAGCAGCTCGAGACTAGAAAACACCGGGGAGCTGTTTTTT. The rearrangement links TRBV5-4 to TRBJ2-2, with a weak D call TRBD2 (6 bases). The CDR3 is made up of 15 amino acids. The germline V gene has CDR1 SGHNT and CDR2 YYREEE (reference sequence). The V gene lost 3 bases and the J gene lost 2 bases, with 11 bases spanning the gap.

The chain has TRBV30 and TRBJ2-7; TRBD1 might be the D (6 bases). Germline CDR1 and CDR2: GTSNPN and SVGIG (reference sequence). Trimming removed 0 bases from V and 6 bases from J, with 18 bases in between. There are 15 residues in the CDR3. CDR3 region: CAWSVFRDMRSEQYF. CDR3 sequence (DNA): TGTGCCTGGAGTGTATTTCGGGACATGAGGAGCGAGCAGTACTTC. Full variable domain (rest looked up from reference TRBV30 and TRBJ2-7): SQTIHQWPATLVQPVGSPLSLECTVEGTSNPNLYWYRQAAGRGLQLLFYSVGIGQISSEVPQNLSASRPQDRQFILSSKKLLLSDSGFYLCAWSVFRDMRSEQYFGPGTRLTVT.

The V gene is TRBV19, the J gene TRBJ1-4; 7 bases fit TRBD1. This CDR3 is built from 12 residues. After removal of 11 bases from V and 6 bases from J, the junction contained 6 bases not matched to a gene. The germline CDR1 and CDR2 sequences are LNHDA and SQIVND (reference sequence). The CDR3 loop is CAVGDRDEKLFF. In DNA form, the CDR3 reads TGTGCCGTGGGGGACAGAGATGAAAAACTGTTTTTT.

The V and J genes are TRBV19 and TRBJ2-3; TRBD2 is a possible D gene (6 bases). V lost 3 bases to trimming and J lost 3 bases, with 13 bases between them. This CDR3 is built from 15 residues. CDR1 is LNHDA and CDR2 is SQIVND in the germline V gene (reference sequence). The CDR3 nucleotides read TGTGCCAGTAGTATGGGAGGCCCCCATACAGATACGCAGTATTTT. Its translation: CASSMGGPHTDTQYF.

In DNA form, the CDR3 reads TGTGCCAGTAGTAGACTGCTACAAGAGACCCAGTACTTC. Protein sequence: CASSRLLQETQYF. This chain links TRBV19 with TRBJ2-5; D call uncertain. Germline V gene lookup returns CDR1 LNHDA and CDR2 SQIVND (reference sequence). V was cut by 4 bases and J by 2 bases, with 8 bases left in between. The CDR3 has 13 amino acids.

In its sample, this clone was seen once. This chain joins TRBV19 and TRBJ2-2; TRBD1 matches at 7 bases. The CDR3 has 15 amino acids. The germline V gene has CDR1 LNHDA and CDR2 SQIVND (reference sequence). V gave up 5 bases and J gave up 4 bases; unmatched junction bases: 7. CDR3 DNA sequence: TGTGCCAGTAGTGCAAGACAGGGCGGCACCGGGGAGCTGTTTTTT. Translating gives CASSARQGGTGELFF.

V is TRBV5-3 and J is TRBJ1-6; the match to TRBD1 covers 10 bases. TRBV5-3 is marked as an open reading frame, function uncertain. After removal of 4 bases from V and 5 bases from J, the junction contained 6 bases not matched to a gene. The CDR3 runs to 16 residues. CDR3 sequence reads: CARSKDRGGDNSPLHF. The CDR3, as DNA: TGTGCCAGAAGCAAGGACAGGGGGGGAGATAATTCACCCCTCCACTTT.

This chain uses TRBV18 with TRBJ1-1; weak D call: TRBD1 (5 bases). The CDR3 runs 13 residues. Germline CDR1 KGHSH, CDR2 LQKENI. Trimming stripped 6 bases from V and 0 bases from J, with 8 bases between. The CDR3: CASSTELNTEAFF. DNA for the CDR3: TGTGCCAGCTCGACAGAATTGAACACTGAAGCTTTCTTT.

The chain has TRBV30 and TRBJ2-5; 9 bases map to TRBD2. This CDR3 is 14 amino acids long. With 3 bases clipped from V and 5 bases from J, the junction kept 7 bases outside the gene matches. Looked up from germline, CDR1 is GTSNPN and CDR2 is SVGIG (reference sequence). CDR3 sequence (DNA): TGTGCCTGGAGCGGGCTAGCGGGATGGGAGACCCAGTACTTC. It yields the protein CAWSGLAGWETQYF.

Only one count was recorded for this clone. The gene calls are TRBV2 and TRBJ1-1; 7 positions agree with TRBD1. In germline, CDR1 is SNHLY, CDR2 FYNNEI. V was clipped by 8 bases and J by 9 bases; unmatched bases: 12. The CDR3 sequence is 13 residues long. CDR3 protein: CASRIGTDKKAFF. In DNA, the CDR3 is TGTGCCAGCCGAATCGGGACAGACAAAAAAGCTTTCTTT.

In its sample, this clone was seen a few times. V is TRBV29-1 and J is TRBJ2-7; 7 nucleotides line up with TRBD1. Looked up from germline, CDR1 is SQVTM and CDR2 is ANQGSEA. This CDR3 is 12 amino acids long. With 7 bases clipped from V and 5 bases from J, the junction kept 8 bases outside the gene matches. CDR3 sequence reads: CSETTGLNEQYF. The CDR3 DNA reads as TGCAGCGAAACGACAGGGTTGAACGAGCAGTACTTC.

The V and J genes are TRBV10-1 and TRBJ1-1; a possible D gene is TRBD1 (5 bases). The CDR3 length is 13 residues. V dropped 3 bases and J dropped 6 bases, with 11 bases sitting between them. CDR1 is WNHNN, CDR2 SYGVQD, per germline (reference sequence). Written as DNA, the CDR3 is TGCGCCAGCAGTGAACGGGGGTTTGCTGAAGCTTTCTTT. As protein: CASSERGFAEAFF.

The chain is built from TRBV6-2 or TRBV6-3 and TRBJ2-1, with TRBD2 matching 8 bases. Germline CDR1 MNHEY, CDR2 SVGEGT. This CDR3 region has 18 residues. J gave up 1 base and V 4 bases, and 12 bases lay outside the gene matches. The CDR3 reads CASSFQGRGGRSYNEQFF. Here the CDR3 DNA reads TGTGCCAGCAGTTTTCAGGGGCGAGGCGGGAGGTCCTACAATGAGCAGTTCTTC.

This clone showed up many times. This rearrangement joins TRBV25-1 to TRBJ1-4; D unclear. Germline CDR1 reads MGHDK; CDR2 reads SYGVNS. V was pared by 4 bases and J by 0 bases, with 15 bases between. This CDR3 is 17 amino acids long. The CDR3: CASSAKTYPATNEKLFF. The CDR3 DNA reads TGTGCCAGCAGTGCCAAGACATATCCCGCAACTAATGAAAAACTGTTTTTT.

The DNA of the CDR3 is TGTGCCAGCAGCTTGGAACGGGGAAGCACAGATACGCAGTATTTT. Protein product: CASSLERGSTDTQYF. The V and J genes are TRBV11-2 and TRBJ2-3, with TRBD2 as a possible D gene (5 bases). Germline CDR1 reads SGHAT; CDR2 reads FQNNGV. This CDR3 is built from 15 residues. Trimming pared 3 bases from V and 0 bases from J, leaving 10 bases between.